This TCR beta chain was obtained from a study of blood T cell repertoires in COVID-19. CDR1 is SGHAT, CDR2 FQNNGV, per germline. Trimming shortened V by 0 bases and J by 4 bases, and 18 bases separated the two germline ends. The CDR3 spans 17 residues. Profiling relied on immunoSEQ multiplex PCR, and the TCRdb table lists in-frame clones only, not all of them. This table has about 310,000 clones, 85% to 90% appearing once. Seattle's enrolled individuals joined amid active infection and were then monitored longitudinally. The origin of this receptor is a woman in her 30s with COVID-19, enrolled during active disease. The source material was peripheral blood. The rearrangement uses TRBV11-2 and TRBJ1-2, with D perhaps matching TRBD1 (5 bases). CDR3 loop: CASSLDFGPGQFYGYTF. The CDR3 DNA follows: TGTGCCAGCAGCTTAGATTTTGGTCCAGGGCAATTCTATGGCTACACCTTC.